Listed below are T cell receptor beta chains from one sample, sequenced in a study of Ad26.COV2.S vaccination and SARS-CoV-2 variants. The protocol was immunoSEQ multiplex PCR, while the TCRdb copy is restricted to in-frame clones and leaves out a portion. There are about 100,000 clones in the sample; about 78% occur only once, and 15% to 20% lies in the top ten. The sample in question was peripheral blood, obtained after recovery from COVID-19. All receptors derive from a human donor who had recovered from COVID-19. Each CDR3 is given with its conserved first and last residue. D genes are given only for firm matches.

d_call: -; v_call: TRBV5-4; j_call: TRBJ2-7; cdr3_length: 13; cdr3_aa: CASSLVGADEQYF
d_call: -; v_call: TRBV11-2; j_call: TRBJ2-7; cdr3_length: 17; cdr3_aa: CASSRSRSGGAYDGQYF
d_call: -; v_call: TRBV2; j_call: TRBJ1-2; cdr3_length: 11; cdr3_aa: CASRANYGYTF
d_call: -; v_call: TRBV27; j_call: TRBJ2-4; cdr3_length: 13; cdr3_aa: CASSATTGNIQYF
d_call: -; v_call: TRBV24-1; j_call: TRBJ1-2; cdr3_length: 14; cdr3_aa: CATSDVGRGHGYTF
d_call: -; v_call: TRBV6-5; j_call: TRBJ1-1; cdr3_length: 14; cdr3_aa: CASSYSRATTEAFF
d_call: -; v_call: TRBV28; j_call: TRBJ1-5; cdr3_length: 14; cdr3_aa: CASRGVTQGQPQHF
d_call: -; v_call: TRBV14; j_call: TRBJ2-7; cdr3_length: 15; cdr3_aa: CASSPIQGWGYEQYF
d_call: TRBD2; v_call: TRBV28; j_call: TRBJ2-3; cdr3_length: 15; cdr3_aa: CASSFIAGGTDTQYF
d_call: TRBD2; v_call: TRBV7-6; j_call: TRBJ2-2; cdr3_length: 15; cdr3_aa: CASSSGREGTGELFF
d_call: -; v_call: TRBV9; j_call: TRBJ2-1; cdr3_length: 15; cdr3_aa: CASSVEQGITYEQFF